The 17 T cell receptor beta chains listed next were all sequenced from one sample in a study of shared clonotypes between healthy human individuals. Only in-frame clones appear in the TCRdb table, and some are missing; sequencing was by immunoSEQ multiplex PCR. The sample carries about 2.4 million clones, approximately 93% recorded once. The specimen sequenced was naive CD4+ T cells from PBMCs. Sample subset: CD45RA+ positively selected. Receptors originate from a young man in good health. Some clones in this sample may be carry-over from other donors' samples.

The chain carries TRBV10-3 and TRBJ2-2; 12 nucleotides line up with TRBD2. Losses at the gene ends were 4 bases for V and 6 bases for J; bases not matched to a gene: 3. CDR3 length equals 15 residues. CDR1 and CDR2 (germline): ENHRY, SYGVKD. The CDR3 nucleotides are TGTGCCATCAGTGGTCTAGCGGGAGGGGCCGGGGAGCTGTTTTTT. Translation: CAISGLAGGAGELFF.

The V gene is TRBV9, the J gene TRBJ2-7, with 7 bases matching TRBD1. This CDR3 is built from 15 residues. Germline values: CDR1 SGDLS, CDR2 YYNGEE. V gave up 0 bases and J gave up 5 bases; unmatched junction bases: 8. As DNA, the CDR3 is TGTGCCAGCAGCGTAGCGGCCCCTGGGACAGACGAGCAGTACTTC. Translation gives CASSVAAPGTDEQYF.

A note on this clone: The sample holds other DNA sequences that translate to the same CDR3. The rearrangement joins TRBV4-3 to TRBJ2-3, with D perhaps TRBD2 (6 bases). The CDR3 loop spans 16 amino acids. Trimming removed 0 bases from V and 1 base from J, with 11 bases in between. Germline values: CDR1 LGHNA, CDR2 YSLEER. Here the CDR3 DNA reads TGCGCCAGCAGCCAAGACCCGCGCGGGGGCACAGATACGCAGTATTTT. Amino acid sequence: CASSQDPRGGTDTQYF.

V and J are TRBV30 and TRBJ1-2; no reliable D call. Trimming pared 2 bases from V and 4 bases from J, leaving 11 bases between. This CDR3 spans 13 amino acids. Germline V gene data show CDR1 as GTSNPN and CDR2 as SVGIG (reference sequence). The CDR3 is CAWSPSGVYGYTF. For the CDR3, the DNA is TGTGCCTGGAGTCCGTCAGGAGTCTATGGCTACACCTTC. Full variable domain (missing parts from reference TRBV30 and TRBJ1-2): SQTIHQWPATLVQPVGSPLSLECTVEGTSNPNLYWYRQAAGRGLQLLFYSVGIGQISSEVPQNLSASRPQDRQFILSSKKLLLSDSGFYLCAWSPSGVYGYTFGSGTRLTVV.

The rearrangement uses TRBV5-6 and TRBJ1-1, with TRBD1 as a possible D gene (5 bases). CDR1 and CDR2 (germline): SGHDT, YYEEEE. There are 15 residues in the CDR3. V lost 4 bases and J lost 10, with 23 bases in between. The CDR3 region is CASSASTGTPRRAFF. The CDR3 DNA is TGTGCCAGCAGCGCAAGTACCGGGACCCCCCGGCGAGCTTTCTTT.

The chain has TRBV6-1 and TRBJ2-3; tentatively, D is TRBD2 (6 bases). CDR1 and CDR2 from the germline V gene are MNHNS and SASEGT. V lost 6 bases and J 4 bases, leaving 14 bases between the germline ends. The CDR3 length is 14 residues. CDR3 region: CASRETPGADTQYF. The CDR3 DNA is TGTGCCAGCAGGGAGACACCGGGGGCAGATACGCAGTATTTT.

The chain employs TRBV5-1 and TRBJ2-7; the D gene is possibly TRBD2 (8 bases). The CDR3 has 16 residues. With 6 bases removed from V and 1 base from J, the gap between germline ends came to 20 bases. The germline CDR1 and CDR2 sequences are SGHRS and YFSETQ. The CDR3 reads CASTHREGANSYEQYF. CDR3 sequence (DNA): TGCGCCAGCACCCATCGGGAGGGGGCCAATTCCTACGAGCAGTACTTC.

V gene TRBV5-1 combines with J gene TRBJ1-4, with D possibly TRBD1 on 6 matching bases. Germline V gives CDR1 SGHRS, CDR2 YFSETQ. The V end was cut by 4 bases, the J end by 7 bases, with 17 bases between. The CDR3 sequence is 15 residues long. The CDR3 region is CASSRGEEGSEKLFF. Written as DNA, the CDR3 is TGCGCCAGCAGCAGGGGGGAAGAGGGTTCTGAAAAACTGTTTTTT. Using reference TRBV5-1 and TRBJ1-4 for the parts outside the CDR3, the full variable domain is KAGVTQTPRYLIKTRGQQVTLSCSPISGHRSVSWYQQTPGQGLQFLFEYFSETQRNKGNFPGRFSGRQFSNSRSEMNVSTLELGDSALYLCASSRGEEGSEKLFFGSGTQLSVL.

Comment on this clone: The same CDR3 is also encoded by other DNA sequences in this sample. V gene TRBV5-4 combines with J gene TRBJ2-7, with D uncertain. Germline CDR1 reads SGHNT; CDR2 reads YYREEE (reference sequence). CDR3 length equals 12 residues. V dropped 5 bases and J dropped 3 bases, with 9 bases sitting between them. The CDR3 sequence: CASSLSSYEQYF. Here the CDR3 DNA reads TGTGCCAGCAGTCTTAGCAGCTACGAGCAGTACTTC.

On this clone itself: The identical CDR3 is also encoded by other nucleotide sequences in the sample. V usage is TRBV6-5 and J usage is TRBJ1-2; D remains ambiguous. The CDR3 runs to 13 residues. The germline gives CDR1 MNHEY, CDR2 SVGAGI. V shed 2 bases and J shed 3 bases, with 7 bases lying between them. Here the CDR3 reads CASSYEEYYGYTF. CDR3 sequence (DNA): TGTGCCAGCAGTTACGAGGAGTACTATGGCTACACCTTC.

The V gene is TRBV28, the J gene TRBJ2-1; 12 nucleotides line up with TRBD2. V shed 3 bases and J 6 bases; nucleotides not matched to a gene: 9. CDR1 and CDR2 (germline): MDHEN, SYDVKM. CDR3 length: 17 residues. The CDR3 sequence is CASSLPGGLAGLNEQFF. The DNA for the CDR3 is TGTGCCAGCAGTTTGCCTGGGGGACTAGCGGGCCTCAATGAGCAGTTCTTC. The full variable domain, its missing parts supplied by reference TRBV28 and TRBJ2-1, is DVKVTQSSRYLVKRTGEKVFLECVQDMDHENMFWYRQDPGLGLRLIYFSYDVKMKEKGDIPEGYSVSREKKERFSLILESASTNQTSMYLCASSLPGGLAGLNEQFFGPGTRLTVL.

The V call is TRBV5-8, the J call TRBJ2-3, with 9 bases lining up with TRBD2. This CDR3 has 14 amino acids. The ends lost 7 bases at V and 2 bases at J; junction bases unmatched: 5. CDR1 is SGHTS, CDR2 YDEGEE, per germline. The CDR3 DNA follows: TGTGCCAGCGGCAGACTAGCGGCCACAGATACGCAGTATTTT. Translation: CASGRLAATDTQYF.

This rearrangement joins TRBV9 to TRBJ2-7; 11 nucleotides agree with TRBD2. Germline CDR1 SGDLS, CDR2 YYNGEE. J was trimmed by 2 bases and V by 0 bases; bases with no gene match: 7. The CDR3 loop spans 17 amino acids. DNA of the CDR3: TGTGCCAGCAGCGTAGCTTTGGGGACTAGCGGACCCTACGAGCAGTACTTC. It codes for CASSVALGTSGPYEQYF.

The genes are TRBV4-1 and TRBJ2-7, with 8 bases matching TRBD2. Trimming at V came to 3 bases and at J to 2 bases, leaving 9 bases not matched to a gene. Per germline, CDR1 MGHRA and CDR2 YSYEKL. The CDR3 contains 16 residues. CDR3 sequence reads: CASSHGLREGTYEQYF. In DNA form, the CDR3 reads TGCGCCAGCAGCCACGGTTTACGGGAGGGTACCTACGAGCAGTACTTC.

J is TRBJ2-1 and V is TRBV11-2; no clear D. V gave up 6 bases and J gave up 0 bases, with 21 bases separating them. The CDR3 has 18 amino acids. Germline V gives CDR1 SGHAT, CDR2 FQNNGV. The CDR3 region is CASSSIRSRQSSYNEQFF. As DNA, the CDR3 is TGTGCCAGCAGTTCAATTCGTAGTCGGCAGAGCTCCTACAATGAGCAGTTCTTC.

The CDR3 here is CASSFFQTRNTEAFF. The CDR3 nucleotides are TGTGCCAGCAGCTTTTTTCAGACACGGAACACTGAAGCTTTCTTT. V usage is TRBV5-4 and J usage is TRBJ1-1; no clear D gene. CDR1 is SGHNT and CDR2 is YYREEE in the germline V gene (reference sequence). V dropped 2 bases and J dropped 1 base, with 12 bases sitting between them. The CDR3 is made up of 15 amino acids.

This clone was seen a single time. This CDR3 is also generated by other DNA sequences in the sample. DNA of the CDR3: TGCGCCAGCAGCCGGGGACTAGCGGGAGCTTACAATGAGCAGTTCTTC. Translation gives CASSRGLAGAYNEQFF. The genes are TRBV5-1 and TRBJ2-1; 14 nucleotides line up with TRBD2. The germline CDR1 and CDR2 sequences are SGHRS and YFSETQ. The ends lost 4 bases at V and 4 bases at J; junction bases unmatched: 4. The CDR3 has 16 amino acids.